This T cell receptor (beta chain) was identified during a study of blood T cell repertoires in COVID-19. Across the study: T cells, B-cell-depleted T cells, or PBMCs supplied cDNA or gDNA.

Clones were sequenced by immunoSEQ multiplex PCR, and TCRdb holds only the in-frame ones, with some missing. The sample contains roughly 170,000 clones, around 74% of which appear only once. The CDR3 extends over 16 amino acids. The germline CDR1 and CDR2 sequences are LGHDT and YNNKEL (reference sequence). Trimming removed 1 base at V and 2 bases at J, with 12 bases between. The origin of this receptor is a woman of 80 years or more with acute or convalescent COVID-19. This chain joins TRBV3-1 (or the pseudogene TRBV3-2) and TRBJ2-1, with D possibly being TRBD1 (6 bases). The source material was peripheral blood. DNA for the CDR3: TGTGCCAGCAGCCAAGTAGGGGGAACCGCCTACAATGAGCAGTTCTTC. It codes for CASSQVGGTAYNEQFF.